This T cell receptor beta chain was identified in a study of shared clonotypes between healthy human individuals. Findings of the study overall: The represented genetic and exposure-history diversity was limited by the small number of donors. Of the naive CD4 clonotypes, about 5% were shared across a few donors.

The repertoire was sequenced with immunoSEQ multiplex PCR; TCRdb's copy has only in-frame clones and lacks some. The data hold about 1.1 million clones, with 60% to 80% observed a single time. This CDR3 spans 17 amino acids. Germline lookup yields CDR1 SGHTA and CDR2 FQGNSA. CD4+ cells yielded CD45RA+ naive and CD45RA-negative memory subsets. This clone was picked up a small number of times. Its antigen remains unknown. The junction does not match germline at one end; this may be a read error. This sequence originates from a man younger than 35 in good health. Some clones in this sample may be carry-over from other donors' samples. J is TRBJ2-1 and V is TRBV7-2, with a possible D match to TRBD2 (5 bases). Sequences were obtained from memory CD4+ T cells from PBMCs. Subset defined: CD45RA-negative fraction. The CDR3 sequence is CASSRGWSAGVYSEQFF. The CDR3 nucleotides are TGTGCCAGCAGCCGTGGGTGGTCGGCGGGTGTCTACAGTGAGCAGTTCTTC.